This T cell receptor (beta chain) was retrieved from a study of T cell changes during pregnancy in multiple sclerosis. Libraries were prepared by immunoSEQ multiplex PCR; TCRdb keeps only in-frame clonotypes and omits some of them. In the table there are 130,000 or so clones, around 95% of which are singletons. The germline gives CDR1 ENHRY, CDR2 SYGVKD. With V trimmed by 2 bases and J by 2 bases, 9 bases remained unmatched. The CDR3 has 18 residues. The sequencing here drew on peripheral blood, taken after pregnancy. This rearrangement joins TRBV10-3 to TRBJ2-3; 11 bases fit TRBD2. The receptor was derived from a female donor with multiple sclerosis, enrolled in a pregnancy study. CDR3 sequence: CAISEPNGLAGFTDTQYF. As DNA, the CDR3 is TGTGCCATCAGTGAGCCAAATGGACTAGCGGGTTTCACAGATACGCAGTATTTT.